Here is one T cell receptor (beta chain) with its context. This record belongs to a study of blood T cell repertoires in COVID-19. Study background: PBMCs, B-cell-depleted T cells, or T cells provided the cDNA or gDNA that made up the material.

Libraries were prepared by immunoSEQ multiplex PCR; TCRdb keeps only in-frame clonotypes and omits some of them. The table shows 250,000 to 350,000 clones, with 70% to 90% occurring only once. Trimming took 4 bases from V and 1 from J; bases not matched to a gene: 0. This CDR3 has 14 amino acids. From germline, CDR1 is LNHDA and CDR2 SQIVND (reference sequence). The rearrangement links TRBV19 to TRBJ2-3; 9 nucleotides line up with TRBD1. This receptor was identified in a woman in her forties who had recovered from COVID-19. Material: PBMCs or T cells enriched from blood (not recorded which). The CDR3 spells CASSRTGGTDTQYF. As DNA, the CDR3 is TGTGCCAGTAGTAGGACAGGGGGCACAGATACGCAGTATTTT.